One and the same sample provided the 14 T cell receptor beta chains below, sequenced in a study of cytomegalovirus exposure and HLA in healthy donors. Researchers ran the PCR with 60 Vbeta and 13 Jbeta primers. Method: immunoSEQ multiplex PCR; TCRdb's copy keeps in-frame clones and lacks some. The table lists 180,000 or so clones, 76% of them singletons. Sequenced input: PBMCs. These receptors came from a man between 18 and 35 years old in good health and CMV-seronegative.

This rearrangement joins TRBV18 to TRBJ1-1, with D possibly TRBD1 on 5 matching bases. Germline V CDR1 and CDR2: KGHSH, LQKENI. The CDR3 extends over 16 amino acids. Trimming left V 4 bases short and J 0 bases short, with 15 bases between. CDR3 in amino acids: CASSLQSRAVNTEAFF. As DNA, the CDR3 is TGTGCCAGCTCACTCCAGTCCAGGGCCGTGAACACTGAAGCTTTCTTT.

The rearrangement uses TRBV7-2 and TRBJ2-7, with TRBD1 matching 7 bases. Trimming cost V 4 bases and J 3 bases; bases outside gene matches: 12. The CDR3 is 16 amino acids. Per germline, CDR1 SGHTA and CDR2 FQGNSA. CDR3 in amino acids: CASSSLTDRVNYEQYF. The CDR3 DNA follows: TGTGCCAGCAGCTCATTGACTGACAGGGTGAACTACGAGCAGTACTTC. The whole variable domain, filled in from reference TRBV7-2 and TRBJ2-7, reads GAGVSQSPSNKVTEKGKDVELRCDPISGHTALYWYRQSLGQGLEFLIYFQGNSAPDKSGLPSDRFSAERTGGSVSTLTIQRTQQEDSAVYLCASSSLTDRVNYEQYFGPGTRLTVT.

The rearrangement joins TRBV27 to TRBJ2-7; 9 bases are a match to TRBD2. V lost 6 bases and J lost 6; bases outside the gene matches: 6. Germline lookup yields CDR1 MNHEY and CDR2 SMNVEV (reference sequence). The length of the CDR3 is 13 residues. The CDR3 region is CASSRTSEGEQYF. CDR3 in DNA: TGTGCCAGCAGCCGGACTAGCGAGGGCGAGCAGTACTTC.

The chain joins TRBV29-1 to TRBJ2-7, with 10 bases fitting TRBD2. The germline gives CDR1 SQVTM, CDR2 ANQGSEA. CDR3 length equals 14 residues. The ends lost 8 bases at V and 3 bases at J; junction bases unmatched: 10. In nucleotides, the CDR3 is TGCAGCATCGCTGGGACTAGCGCAGTCTACGAGCAGTACTTC. This codes for CSIAGTSAVYEQYF.

The CDR3 sequence: CASSGTGGAYEQYF. CDR3 DNA: TGTGCCAGTAGTGGGACAGGGGGGGCCTACGAGCAGTACTTC. V and J are TRBV19 and TRBJ2-7; 11 bases line up with TRBD1. In germline, CDR1 is LNHDA, CDR2 SQIVND (reference sequence). J lost 2 bases, V lost 5 bases, and 2 bases had no gene match. The CDR3 has 14 amino acids.

The gene calls are TRBV30 and TRBJ2-3, with 10 bases lining up with TRBD1. Germline CDR1 is GTSNPN and CDR2 is SVGIG (reference sequence). This CDR3 region has 16 residues. Trimming at V came to 7 bases and at J to 5 bases, leaving 15 bases not matched to a gene. In DNA, the CDR3 is TGTGCCTCCTTAGACAGGGGGCTTAGTGCACGAGATACGCAGTATTTT. Its protein product is CASLDRGLSARDTQYF.

The V call is TRBV28, the J call TRBJ1-6; no reliable D call. The V gene lost 2 bases and the J gene lost 9 bases, with 5 bases spanning the gap. CDR1 is MDHEN and CDR2 is SYDVKM in the germline V gene. There are 12 residues in the CDR3. The CDR3 DNA reads as TGTGCCAGCAGTTTACCCTTTTCACCCCTCCACTTT. It yields the protein CASSLPFSPLHF.

The chain has TRBV6-6 and TRBJ2-4; the D gene is possibly TRBD2 (5 bases). CDR1 is MNHNY, CDR2 SVGAGI, per germline (reference sequence). With 2 bases removed from V and 7 bases from J, the gap between germline ends came to 6 bases. CDR3 length equals 12 residues. CDR3 loop: CASSYRENIQYF. CDR3 DNA sequence: TGTGCCAGCAGTTACAGGGAGAACATTCAGTACTTC.

The V and J genes are TRBV28 and TRBJ2-1; TRBD1 matches 11 bases. Germline assignment: CDR1 MDHEN and CDR2 SYDVKM. The CDR3 loop spans 14 amino acids. The V segment lost 11 bases and the J segment 6 bases; nucleotides outside the gene matches: 9. The CDR3 sequence is CAVLDRGLSNEQFF. The CDR3, as DNA: TGTGCCGTTTTGGACAGGGGGCTTTCCAATGAGCAGTTCTTC.

The chain links TRBV2 to TRBJ2-7; 9 nucleotides agree with TRBD1. Germline CDR1 reads SNHLY; CDR2 reads FYNNEI. V was clipped by 6 bases and J by 3 bases; unmatched bases: 9. The CDR3 length is 15 residues. The CDR3 DNA follows: TGTGCCAGCAGGGGACAGGGCGCTGCCTACTACGAGCAGTACTTC. Its translation is CASRGQGAAYYEQYF.

In DNA, the CDR3 is TGTGCCAGCAGCTACGCGGGTAGGGGAGGTTACGAGCAGTACTTC. It codes for CASSYAGRGGYEQYF. The J gene is TRBJ2-7, the V gene TRBV5-6, with a possible D match to TRBD2 (6 bases). CDR3 length: 15 amino acids. The ends were cut back, 3 bases at V and 4 bases at J, with 17 bases in the middle. Germline V CDR1 and CDR2: SGHDT, YYEEEE. Looking up the rest from reference TRBV5-6 and TRBJ2-7 gives the full variable domain: DAGVTQSPTHLIKTRGQQVTLRCSPKSGHDTVSWYQQALGQGPQFIFQYYEEEERQRGNFPDRFSGHQFPNYSSELNVNALLLGDSALYLCASSYAGRGGYEQYFGPGTRLTVT.

The rearrangement links TRBV27 to TRBJ2-2; 13 bases are a match to TRBD2. CDR3 length equals 16 residues. Trimming cost V 6 bases and J 6 bases; bases outside gene matches: 7. From germline, CDR1 is MNHEY and CDR2 SMNVEV (reference sequence). CDR3 DNA sequence: TGTGCCAGCAGGGGACTAGCGGGAAGGGTGGCCGGGGAGCTGTTTTTT. This encodes CASRGLAGRVAGELFF.

V and J are TRBV19 and TRBJ1-2; 7 positions agree with TRBD1. Germline V gene lookup returns CDR1 LNHDA and CDR2 SQIVND (reference sequence). Trimming cost V 7 bases and J 6 bases; bases outside gene matches: 11. There are 14 residues in the CDR3. The CDR3 DNA reads as TGTGCCAGTACCCGTACCACAGGGGTACATGGCTACACCTTC. Protein product: CASTRTTGVHGYTF. The full variable domain, its missing parts supplied by reference TRBV19 and TRBJ1-2, is DGGITQSPKYLFRKEGQNVTLSCEQNLNHDAMYWYRQDPGQGLRLIYYSQIVNDFQKGDIAEGYSVSREKKESFPLTVTSAQKNPTAFYLCASTRTTGVHGYTFGSGTRLTVV.

The CDR3: CASSVGGTSGRGTDTQYF. The CDR3 DNA follows: TGTGCCAGCAGCGTCGGAGGGACTAGCGGGAGAGGAACAGATACGCAGTATTTT. The chain has TRBV9 and TRBJ2-3; 14 nucleotides line up with TRBD2. This CDR3 is 18 amino acids long. The V and J ends lost 2 bases and 3 bases, in that order; junction bases with no gene match: 8. Germline V gene data show CDR1 as SGDLS and CDR2 as YYNGEE.